Listed below are T cell receptor beta chains from one sample, sequenced in a study of T cells in Graves' hyperthyroidism and ophthalmopathy. MiXCR was run by TCRdb on the multiplex PCR reads, yielding one entry per CDR3 protein. The sample includes roughly 280,000 distinct CDR3 sequences, roughly 22% of them seen just once. The material sequenced was blood. The receptors here all came from a young man with Graves' ophthalmopathy. Each CDR3 is given with its conserved first and last residue. A D gene is named only where the DNA matches it firmly. Where a row states a size, it is once, few, many or the class of an expanded clone; other rows omit it.

TGTGCCAGCAGCCTTGGGCCGGGAGGGGATTCACCCCTCCACTTT	CASSLGPGGDSPLHF	TRBV11-3	TRBJ1-6	many	-
TGTGCCAGCAGTAAACAGCCAGATACGCAGTATTTT	CASSKQPDTQYF	TRBV6-1	TRBJ2-3	few	-
TGTGCCAGCAGTCTCCTCGGGGGTGAGGGCACAACAGATACGCAGTATTTT	CASSLLGGEGTTDTQYF	TRBV6-1	TRBJ2-3	many	-
TGTGCCTGGAGTGTCCTTGGGCCCTCCGAGCAGTACTTC	CAWSVLGPSEQYF	TRBV30	TRBJ2-7	-	-
TGTGCCAGCAGCCGAATCAATCAGCCCCAGCATTTT	CASSRINQPQHF	TRBV7-9	TRBJ1-5	-	-
TGTGCCAGCAGCCCGGGGCGATTTTACAATGAGCAGTTCTTC	CASSPGRFYNEQFF	TRBV5-8	TRBJ2-1	-	-
TGTGCCAGCATTGGGATAGGATACGAAAAACTGTTTTTT	CASIGIGYEKLFF	TRBV28	TRBJ1-4	-	-
TGTGCCAGCAGCGAGGGGGGTCCCTCCTACAATGAGCAGTTCTTC	CASSEGGPSYNEQFF	TRBV9	TRBJ2-1	-	-
TGTGCCTGGAGCCCGAACAGGGGCCGAGGCGAGCAGTACTTC	CAWSPNRGRGEQYF	TRBV30	TRBJ2-7	many	TRBD1
TGCAGTGCTAGTGCTCTCTACCCCAACACCGGGGAGCTGTTTTTT	CSASALYPNTGELFF	TRBV20-1	TRBJ2-2	few	-
TGCAGTGCGACGGGACAGTATCTGAATTGGATCTTT	CSATGQYLNWIF	TRBV20-1	TRBJ1-1	few	TRBD1
TGTGCCAGTAGGGTCGGGAGTCCGACCGGGGAGCTGTTTTTT	CASRVGSPTGELFF	TRBV19	TRBJ2-2	-	-
TGTGCCATCAGTGGGACTAGCGGGAGCTCCTACAATGAGCAGTTCTTC	CAISGTSGSSYNEQFF	TRBV10-3	TRBJ2-1	-	TRBD2
TGCGCCAGCAGTCTCGTTACGGGTGGAATTTCACCCCTCCACTTT	CASSLVTGGISPLHF	TRBV5-1	TRBJ1-6	few	-
TGTGCCAGCAGCCCCTACTTCCATGTCAATGAGCAGTTCTTC	CASSPYFHVNEQFF	TRBV7-2	TRBJ2-1	many	-
TGTGCCAGCAGCGGAGGGCTAACAGTTACCTACGAGCAGTACTTC	CASSGGLTVTYEQYF	TRBV11-2	TRBJ2-7	many	-
TGTGCCAGCAGCGCAACAGGGACAACTAATGAAAAACTGTTTTTT	CASSATGTTNEKLFF	TRBV9	TRBJ1-4	-	-
TGTGCCAGTAGTATGACGACCTGGGGAAGGGGTCAGCCCCAGCATTTT	CASSMTTWGRGQPQHF	TRBV19	TRBJ1-5	-	-
TGTGCCAGCAGCTCCGCAACGGGCGCGCAGTATTTT	CASSSATGAQYF	TRBV7-3	TRBJ2-3	many	-
TGTGCCACCAGTGATTCGCGACCGGGACAGGGGGCCGATGAGCAGTTCTTC	CATSDSRPGQGADEQFF	TRBV24-1	TRBJ2-1	many	TRBD1
TGTGCCATCAAACCGGGACATCAAGAGACCCAGTACTTC	CAIKPGHQETQYF	TRBV10-3	TRBJ2-5	few	-
TGTGCCAGCAGCCCAAGGGCTCGATATAGCAATCAGCCCCAGCATTTT	CASSPRARYSNQPQHF	TRBV7-2	TRBJ1-5	many	-
TGTGCCAGCAGTTTAGAGGTAGACTACGAGCAGTACTTC	CASSLEVDYEQYF	TRBV28	TRBJ2-7	-	-
TGTGCCAGCAGACTCCTAGCGGGAGGGACTTACGAGCAGTACTTC	CASRLLAGGTYEQYF	TRBV28	TRBJ2-7	few	TRBD2
TGTGCCAGCAGTCCATTCAACAGGGAAACTAACTATGGCTACACCTTC	CASSPFNRETNYGYTF	TRBV28	TRBJ1-2	many	-
TGTGCCAGCAGCCAAGGTGGCGGGTGGGAGGAGACCCAGTACTTC	CASSQGGGWEETQYF	TRBV4-2	TRBJ2-5	few	-
TGCAGTGTTCTTCCGACTAGCGCGAACTACGAGCAGTACTTC	CSVLPTSANYEQYF	TRBV20-1	TRBJ2-7	-	TRBD2
TGTGCCAGCAGTGATGGTCGAGAGGCGAGCTCCTACGAGCAGTACTTC	CASSDGREASSYEQYF	TRBV6-1	TRBJ2-7	-	-
TGCAGTGCTAGCCCAGGAACTATCTATGGCTACACCTTC	CSASPGTIYGYTF	TRBV20-1	TRBJ1-2	-	-
TGTGCCAGCAGTTTATTTGGTTCCGCGGACGAGCAGTACTTC	CASSLFGSADEQYF	TRBV27	TRBJ2-7	-	-
TGTGCCAGCAGCTCGCGAGGCGGCGATACGCAGTATTTT	CASSSRGGDTQYF	TRBV11-2	TRBJ2-3	many	-
TGTGCCAGCAGTTTGTTCAGAGAGGGGGAAAAACTGTTTTTT	CASSLFREGEKLFF	TRBV27	TRBJ1-4	-	-
TGTGCCAGCAGCTTACAAGGACAACACAATGAGCAGTTCTTC	CASSLQGQHNEQFF	TRBV7-3	TRBJ2-1	many	-
TGTGCCAGCAGCCCATTTCCGGGAGTGTACAATGAGCAGTTCTTC	CASSPFPGVYNEQFF	TRBV11-1	TRBJ2-1	few	-
TGCAGTGCTTGGACAGGGGGGGGGGATACGCAGTATTTT	CSAWTGGGDTQYF	TRBV20-1	TRBJ2-3	-	TRBD1
TGCAGTGCTAGAGATAGTATGCCCCCGGGGGAGAATAGCAATCAGCCCCAGCATTTT	CSARDSMPPGENSNQPQHF	TRBV20-1	TRBJ1-5	-	-
TGTGCCAGCAGCTCTAGCGCCCTAAGGACAGATACGCAGTATTTT	CASSSSALRTDTQYF	TRBV7-9	TRBJ2-3	-	-
TGCAGTGCTAAGGGACCAGCGGGAGATATCAACACAGATACGCAGTATTTT	CSAKGPAGDINTDTQYF	TRBV20-1	TRBJ2-3	-	TRBD2
TGCAGCGTTGGTTTAGGTCTCGGAACAGGGGGCACTGAAGCTTTCTTT	CSVGLGLGTGGTEAFF	TRBV29-1	TRBJ1-1	few	TRBD1
TGTGCCTGGAGTGAGGGGATGGCACTGCTCAATCAGCCCCAGCATTTT	CAWSEGMALLNQPQHF	TRBV30	TRBJ1-5	many	-
TGTGCCAGCATGAGAGGGGTAGATACGCAGTATTTT	CASMRGVDTQYF	TRBV6-1	TRBJ2-3	-	-
TGTGCCAGCAGCTTATCTTCAGGGTCCCAAGAGACCCAGTACTTC	CASSLSSGSQETQYF	TRBV7-2	TRBJ2-5	many	-
TGCGCCAGCAGCTTGAGTAATGAGTTAAACGCCTACAATGAGCAGTTCTTC	CASSLSNELNAYNEQFF	TRBV5-1	TRBJ2-1	-	-
TGTGCCAGTAGTATAAAGGGGGGAGCTAATGAAAAACTGTTTTTT	CASSIKGGANEKLFF	TRBV19	TRBJ1-4	once	-
TGTGCCATCAGTGACCGGGGGGAGACCCAGTACTTC	CAISDRGETQYF	TRBV10-3	TRBJ2-5	-	-
TGTGCCAGCAGCGGTAGCGGACAAGAGACCCAGTACTTC	CASSGSGQETQYF	TRBV9	TRBJ2-5	few	-
TGCAGCGTAACACCCAAGACTGTGACCGGGGAGCTGTTTTTT	CSVTPKTVTGELFF	TRBV29-1	TRBJ2-2	few	-
TGTGCCAGCAGTTTGGGTGCGGGAGTACGGACCGGGGAGCTGTTTTTT	CASSLGAGVRTGELFF	TRBV28	TRBJ2-2	many	TRBD2